In this sample, the clone carrying this TCR beta chain turned up a few times. The data derive from a study of T cells after yellow fever vaccination. TCRdb reanalysed the 5' RACE reads using MiXCR and keeps one entry per CDR3 protein. The sample shows 500,000 to 650,000 distinct CDR3 sequences, less than 20% of them seen only once. Sequencing used PBMCs, obtained 5 days after the first yellow fever vaccination. This receptor was taken from a man between 18 and 29 years old who received the YFV17D yellow fever vaccine.

The CDR3 spells CATKSLAGGTGELFF. Written as DNA, the CDR3 is TGTGCCACCAAGAGTCTAGCGGGGGGAACCGGGGAGCTGTTTTTT. The genes are TRBV5-6 and TRBJ2-2; 11 nucleotides align to TRBD2. Germline-derived CDR1 and CDR2 are SGHDT and YYEEEE. V shed 9 bases and J 5 bases; nucleotides not matched to a gene: 9. This CDR3 has 15 residues.